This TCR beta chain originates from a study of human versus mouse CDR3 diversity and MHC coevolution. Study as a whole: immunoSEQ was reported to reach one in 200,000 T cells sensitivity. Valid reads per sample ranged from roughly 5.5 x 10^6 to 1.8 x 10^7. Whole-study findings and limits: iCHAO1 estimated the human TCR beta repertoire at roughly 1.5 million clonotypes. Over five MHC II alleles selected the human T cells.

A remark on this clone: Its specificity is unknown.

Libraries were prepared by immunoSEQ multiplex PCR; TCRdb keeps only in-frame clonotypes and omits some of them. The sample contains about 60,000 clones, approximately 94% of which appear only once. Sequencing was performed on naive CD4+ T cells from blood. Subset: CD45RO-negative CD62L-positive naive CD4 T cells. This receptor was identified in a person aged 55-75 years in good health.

In nucleotides, the CDR3 is TGTGCCAGCAGCTCCGGTGTAGGGAGGGCTGGAGAGACCCAGTACTTC. Its protein is CASSSGVGRAGETQYF. This sequence joins TRBV5-6 and TRBJ2-5; TRBD2 matches 7 bases. Looked up from germline, CDR1 is SGHDT and CDR2 is YYEEEE. The J segment lost 4 bases and the V segment lost 3 bases, leaving 12 bases of the junction unmatched. The CDR3 consists of 16 residues.